This is a list of T cell receptor beta chains from one sample in a study of blood T cell repertoires in COVID-19. TCRdb's table, derived via immunoSEQ multiplex PCR, lists solely in-frame clones and lacks some. The data show some 150,000 clones, with 75% to 90% seen just once and nearly 4.5% held by the top ten. Sequencing was performed on PBMCs or T cells enriched from blood (not recorded which). These receptors were taken from a woman aged 45-65 years who had recovered from COVID-19. The CDR3 runs from the conserved cysteine through the conserved F or W. Fields, in order: clone size, J gene, V gene, D gene, CDR3 length, CDR3 DNA, CDR3 protein. The D gene is left open where the match is weak. Size values are once, few and many counts, or a class for expanded clones, and some rows have none.

NA TRBJ1-1 TRBV4-3 NA 14 TGCGCCAGCAGCCCTGAGGGCCGCCCTGGGGGGGCTTTCTTT CASSPEGRPGGAFF
NA TRBJ2-2 TRBV6-5 NA 16 TGTGCCAGCAGTTACTCGAGCCTAATTCTCACCGGGGAGCTGTTTTTT CASSYSSLILTGELFF
NA TRBJ2-3 TRBV12-3/TRBV12-4 NA 11 TGTGCCAGCACCACGGGAGATACGCAGTATTTT CASTTGDTQYF
NA TRBJ1-2 TRBV7-6 NA 15 TGTGCCAGCAGCTCGAGTACAGGGATTTTGCATGGCTACACCTTC CASSSSTGILHGYTF
NA TRBJ1-2 TRBV29-1 NA 12 TGCAGCGTTGAAAGGGGCAGCGTGGGCTACACCTTC CSVERGSVGYTF
NA TRBJ2-1 TRBV28 NA 14 TGTGCCAGCAGTTTAGGGAGCTCCTACAATGAGCAGTTCTTC CASSLGSSYNEQFF
few TRBJ1-3 TRBV7-9 NA 16 TGTGCCAGCAGCTTACCCCAGGGCCGAAAAGGAAACACCATATATTTT CASSLPQGRKGNTIYF
NA TRBJ1-3 TRBV15 TRBD1 15 TGTGCCACCAGCAGAGAGACAGGGGCTGGAAACACCATATATTTT CATSRETGAGNTIYF
NA TRBJ1-6 TRBV30 TRBD1 13 TGTGCCTGGGGGGGACAGGTGAATTCACCCCTCCACTTT CAWGGQVNSPLHF
NA TRBJ1-1 TRBV2 NA 13 TGTGCCAGCAGCGACCAGGGGCACACTGAAGCTTTCTTT CASSDQGHTEAFF
once TRBJ2-5 TRBV5-1 TRBD1 15 TGCGCCAGCAGCACCACCGGGACAGGGTGGGAGACCCAGTACTTC CASSTTGTGWETQYF
NA TRBJ2-5 TRBV6-5 TRBD2 15 TGTGCCACCTCGTTGGTAGCGGGGGGCCAAGAGACCCAGTACTTC CATSLVAGGQETQYF
NA TRBJ2-5 TRBV30 NA 13 TGTGCCTGGAGTGGAGGGATCGAAGAGACCCAGTACTTC CAWSGGIEETQYF
NA TRBJ1-2 TRBV12-3/TRBV12-4 NA 13 TGTGCCAGCAGGCCTTCTGGAGCGGATGGCTACACCTTC CASRPSGADGYTF
NA TRBJ1-3 TRBV3-1/TRBV3-2 NA 14 TGTGCCAGCAGCCAAGAGAGGCAGGGGAACACCATATATTTT CASSQERQGNTIYF
NA TRBJ2-3 TRBV10-2 TRBD1 13 TGCGCCAGCTCGGGACAGGGCACAGATACGCAGTATTTT CASSGQGTDTQYF
NA TRBJ1-4 TRBV7-2 NA 14 TGTGCCAGCAGCAGGGACAAGTCCAGTGAAAAACTGTTTTTT CASSRDKSSEKLFF
NA TRBJ1-2 TRBV28 NA 12 TGTGCCAGCAGTGACGACAATGGAGGCTACACCTTC CASSDDNGGYTF
few TRBJ2-2 TRBV19 NA 13 TGTGCCAGTAGTATATACATCACCGGGGAGCTGTTTTTT CASSIYITGELFF
NA TRBJ2-3 TRBV5-4 NA 13 TGTGCCAGCAGGGTGACAGGGGAGGGTACGCAGTATTTT CASRVTGEGTQYF
NA TRBJ1-2 TRBV7-2 NA 11 TGTGCCAGCAGCGCGCCCTATGGCTACACCTTC CASSAPYGYTF
few TRBJ1-1 TRBV18 TRBD1 15 TGTGCCAGCTCAGTGGGGACAGGGGGTAACACTGAAGCTTTCTTT CASSVGTGGNTEAFF
NA TRBJ1-2 TRBV3-1/TRBV3-2 NA 14 TGTGCCAGCAGCCAAGGTGGAGGGAAGGATGGCTACACCTTC CASSQGGGKDGYTF
NA TRBJ2-1 TRBV5-6 TRBD1 15 TGTGCCAGCAGCTTGGCCCCGGGACAGCCAAATGAGCAGTTCTTC CASSLAPGQPNEQFF
NA TRBJ2-1 TRBV28 TRBD2 15 TGTGCCAGCAGTTTCCGACTAGCGGTACTAAATGAGCAGTTCTTC CASSFRLAVLNEQFF
NA TRBJ2-2 TRBV5-6 TRBD1 14 TGTGCCAGCAGCTCGGGGACAGGGGCCGGGGAGCTGTTTTTT CASSSGTGAGELFF
NA TRBJ1-2 TRBV28 NA 14 TGTGCCAGCAGTTTAGGGCCCAGGGTTCGCGGCTACACCTTC CASSLGPRVRGYTF
NA TRBJ1-2 TRBV30 NA 9 TGTGCCTCCTCCGAGGGCTACACCTTC CASSEGYTF
NA TRBJ1-1 TRBV19 NA 14 TGTGCCAGTAGTATACCCACGTCCGGGGTTGAAGCTTTCTTT CASSIPTSGVEAFF
NA TRBJ1-2 TRBV4-2 NA 15 TGTGCCAGCAGCCAAGAGGAGGGTCCTAACTATGGCTACACCTTC CASSQEEGPNYGYTF
NA TRBJ2-4 TRBV28 NA 12 TGTGCCAGCAGGGGCGGAGGAAACATTCAGTACTTC CASRGGGNIQYF
few TRBJ2-1 TRBV6-5 TRBD1 15 TGTGCCAGCAGTTACGACAACAGGGGAGACAATGAGCAGTTCTTC CASSYDNRGDNEQFF
few TRBJ2-2 TRBV27 TRBD1 14 TGTGCCAGCAGTTGGTCGACAGGGACGGGGGAGCTGTTTTTT CASSWSTGTGELFF